One and the same sample provided the 14 T cell receptor beta chains below, sequenced in a study of cytomegalovirus exposure and HLA in healthy donors. Use of 60 Vbeta and 13 Jbeta primers characterized the PCR. Measured with immunoSEQ multiplex PCR; TCRdb has only the in-frame clones, and not every one. This repertoire includes around 130,000 clones. The sample was PBMCs. The receptors come from a woman aged 40 to 55 in good health and CMV-seronegative.

V and J are TRBV19 and TRBJ1-1; the match to TRBD1 covers 8 bases. The CDR3 is 13 residues long. Germline V gene data show CDR1 as LNHDA and CDR2 as SQIVND (reference sequence). V shed 8 bases and J 6 bases; nucleotides not matched to a gene: 8. CDR3 amino acids: CASDDRGPSEAFF. In nucleotides, the CDR3 is TGTGCCAGTGACGACAGGGGACCCTCTGAAGCTTTCTTT.

The CDR3 loop is CASSRYGGMSNQPQHF. The CDR3 DNA is TGTGCCAGCAGCCGCTACGGAGGGATGAGCAATCAGCCCCAGCATTTT. V is TRBV11-2 and J is TRBJ1-5; unclear D gene. Germline values: CDR1 SGHAT, CDR2 FQNNGV. This CDR3 spans 16 amino acids. V was shortened by 5 bases and J by 1 base, with 15 bases between the two germline ends. Full variable domain (rest looked up from reference TRBV11-2 and TRBJ1-5): EAGVAQSPRYKIIEKRQSVAFWCNPISGHATLYWYQQILGQGPKLLIQFQNNGVVDDSQLPKDRFSAERLKGVDSTLKIQPAKLEDSAVYLCASSRYGGMSNQPQHFGDGTRLSIL.

This chain connects TRBV9 to TRBJ1-2; 9 bases are shared with TRBD1. The CDR3 length is 14 residues. The junction had 12 bases not matched to a gene; V was cut back by 7 bases and J by 8 bases. Germline V CDR1 and CDR2: SGDLS, YYNGEE. DNA for the CDR3: TGTGCCAGCGAACGACTACAGGGGGCTGGGGGCTACACCTTC. Translation: CASERLQGAGGYTF.

The chain has TRBV9 and TRBJ1-6, with 8 positions matching TRBD1. Germline V CDR1 and CDR2: SGDLS, YYNGEE. The CDR3 runs 14 residues. The J segment lost 9 bases and the V segment lost 1 base, leaving 3 bases of the junction unmatched. The CDR3 region is CASSVTGGSSPLHF. DNA of the CDR3: TGTGCCAGCAGCGTAACAGGGGGTAGTTCACCCCTCCACTTT. The variable domain in full, with the rest retrieved from reference TRBV9 and TRBJ1-6, is DSGVTQTPKHLITATGQRVTLRCSPRSGDLSVYWYQQSLDQGLQFLIQYYNGEERAKGNILERFSAQQFPDLHSELNLSSLELGDSALYFCASSVTGGSSPLHFGNGTRLTVT.

CDR3 protein: CASSVGGGKATDTQYF. In DNA, the CDR3 is TGTGCCAGCAGCGTAGGAGGGGGAAAGGCCACAGATACGCAGTATTTT. The V and J genes are TRBV9 and TRBJ2-3; TRBD1 is a possible D gene (6 bases). Per germline, CDR1 SGDLS and CDR2 YYNGEE. Trimming left V 0 bases short and J 2 bases short, with 13 bases between. CDR3 size: 16 residues.

The chain uses TRBV11-2 and TRBJ2-1; 8 bases agree with TRBD1. There are 14 residues in the CDR3. With V trimmed by 3 bases and J by 3 bases, 1 base remained unmatched. Germline V lookup: CDR1 SGHAT, CDR2 FQNNGV. The CDR3 loop reads CASSLTGVYNEQFF. The CDR3 DNA sequence: TGTGCCAGCAGCTTGACAGGGGTCTACAATGAGCAGTTCTTC.

The chain has TRBV19 and TRBJ2-7; D not resolved. Germline assignment: CDR1 LNHDA and CDR2 SQIVND (reference sequence). V was pared by 4 bases and J by 2 bases, with 9 bases between. The CDR3 has 13 residues. The CDR3 is CASSKTATYEQYF. DNA of the CDR3: TGTGCCAGTAGTAAAACTGCTACCTACGAGCAGTACTTC.

This sequence joins TRBV5-6 and TRBJ1-2; D is possibly TRBD1 (6 bases). CDR1 is SGHDT, CDR2 YYEEEE, per germline. This CDR3 has 14 residues. With 0 bases removed from V and 7 bases from J, the gap between germline ends came to 13 bases. The CDR3: CASSLGQGTGGYTF. CDR3 nucleotide sequence: TGTGCCAGCAGCTTGGGTCAGGGGACGGGTGGCTACACCTTC.

The rearrangement uses TRBV4-3 and TRBJ1-5; D is uncertain. V was shortened by 0 bases and J by 5 bases, with 5 bases between the two germline ends. Germline V gene sequence: CDR1 LGHNA, CDR2 YSLEER. The CDR3 covers 13 residues. In DNA, the CDR3 is TGCGCCAGCAGCCAAGATGGGCATCAGCCCCAGCATTTT. This sequence encodes CASSQDGHQPQHF.

This sequence joins TRBV6-1 and TRBJ2-7, with D tentatively TRBD1 (6 bases). Trimming stripped 5 bases from V and 4 bases from J, with 12 bases between. Germline V gene lookup returns CDR1 MNHNS and CDR2 SASEGT. This CDR3 comprises 13 residues. CDR3 in amino acids: CASSLSDRYEQYV. The CDR3 DNA sequence: TGTGCCAGCAGTCTTTCGGACAGATACGAGCAGTACGTC.

The chain carries TRBV7-2 and TRBJ1-1; 7 bases agree with TRBD1. The CDR3 sequence is 15 residues long. V lost 5 bases to trimming and J lost 1 base; unmatched junction nucleotides: 7. Looked up from germline, CDR1 is SGHTA and CDR2 is FQGNSA. CDR3 protein: CASSPRAGGNTEAFF. In DNA form, the CDR3 reads TGTGCCAGCAGCCCTCGGGCAGGGGGGAACACTGAAGCTTTCTTT.

The CDR3 is CASSLILTSGRETQYF. CDR3 bases: TGTGCCAGCAGCCTAATCCTGACTAGCGGGAGGGAGACCCAGTACTTC. The chain recombines TRBV14 with TRBJ2-5, with 13 bases aligning to TRBD2. The V gene end was trimmed by 4 bases and the J gene end by 5 bases; junction bases not matched to a gene: 7. The CDR3 is 16 amino acids. Per germline, CDR1 SGHDN and CDR2 FVKESK.

With regard to this clone: The sample has other DNA sequences that encode this CDR3 too. V and J are TRBV7-3 and TRBJ2-3; 9 bases fit TRBD2. V shed 3 bases and J 4 bases; nucleotides not matched to a gene: 2. CDR3 size: 14 residues. Germline V gene data show CDR1 as SGHTA and CDR2 as FQGTGA. Here the CDR3 DNA reads TGTGCCAGCAGCTTGGGACTAGCTCCAGATACGCAGTATTTT. As protein: CASSLGLAPDTQYF.

This sequence joins TRBV7-3 and TRBJ2-7; 10 positions match TRBD1. CDR1 is SGHTA and CDR2 is FQGTGA in the germline V gene. Trimming removed 6 bases from V and 5 bases from J; junction bases left unmatched: 10. The CDR3 covers 15 residues. The CDR3 DNA sequence: TGTGCCAGCAGTCCCCTAGGACAGGGGGACCACGAGCAGTACTTC. It encodes CASSPLGQGDHEQYF.